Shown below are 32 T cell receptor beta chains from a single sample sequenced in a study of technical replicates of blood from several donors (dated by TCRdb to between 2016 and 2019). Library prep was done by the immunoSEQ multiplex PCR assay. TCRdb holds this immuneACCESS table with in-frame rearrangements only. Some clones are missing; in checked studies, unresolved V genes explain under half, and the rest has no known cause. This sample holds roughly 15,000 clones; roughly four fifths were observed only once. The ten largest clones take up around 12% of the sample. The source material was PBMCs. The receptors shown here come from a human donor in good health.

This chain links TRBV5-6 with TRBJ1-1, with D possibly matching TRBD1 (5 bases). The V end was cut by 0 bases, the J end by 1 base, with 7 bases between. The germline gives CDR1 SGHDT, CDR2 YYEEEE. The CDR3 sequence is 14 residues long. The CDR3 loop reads CASSLAQGNTEAFF. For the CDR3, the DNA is TGTGCCAGCAGCTTGGCCCAGGGGAACACTGAAGCTTTCTTT.

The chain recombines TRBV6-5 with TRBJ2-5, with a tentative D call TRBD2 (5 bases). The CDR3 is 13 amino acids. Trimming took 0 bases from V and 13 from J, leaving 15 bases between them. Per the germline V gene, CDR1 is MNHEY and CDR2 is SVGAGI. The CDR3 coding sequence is TGTGCCAGCAGTTACTCGGGCGGAGGCGGGCGGTACTTC. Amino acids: CASSYSGGGGRYF.

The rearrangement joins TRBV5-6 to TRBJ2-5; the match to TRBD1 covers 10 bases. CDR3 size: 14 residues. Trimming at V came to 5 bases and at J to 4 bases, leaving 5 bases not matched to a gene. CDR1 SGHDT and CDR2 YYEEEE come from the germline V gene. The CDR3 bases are TGTGCCAGCAGGGGGACAGGGGCGGGAGAGACCCAGTACTTC. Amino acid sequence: CASRGTGAGETQYF.

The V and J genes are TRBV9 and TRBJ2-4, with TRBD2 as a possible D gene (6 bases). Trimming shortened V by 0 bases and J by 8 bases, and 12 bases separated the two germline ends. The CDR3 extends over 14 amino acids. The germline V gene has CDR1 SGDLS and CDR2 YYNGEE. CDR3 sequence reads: CASSVGRGGDIQYF. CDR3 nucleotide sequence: TGTGCCAGCAGCGTAGGGAGGGGCGGGGACATTCAGTACTTC.

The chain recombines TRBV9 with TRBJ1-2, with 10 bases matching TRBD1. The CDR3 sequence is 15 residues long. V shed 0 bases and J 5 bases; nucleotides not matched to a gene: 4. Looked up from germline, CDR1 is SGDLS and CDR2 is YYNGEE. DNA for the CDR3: TGTGCCAGCAGCGTAGCGGGGGGACAGGGGTATGGCTACACCTTC. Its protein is CASSVAGGQGYGYTF.

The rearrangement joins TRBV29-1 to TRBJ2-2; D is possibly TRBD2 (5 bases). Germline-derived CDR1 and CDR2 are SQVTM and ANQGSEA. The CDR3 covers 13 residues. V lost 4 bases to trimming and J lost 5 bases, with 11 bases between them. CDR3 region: CSVGLIGTGELFF. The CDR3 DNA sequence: TGCAGCGTTGGACTAATCGGGACCGGGGAGCTGTTTTTT.

The CDR3 DNA sequence: TGTGCCAGCAAGTTGGTTGACAGGGGGAATCAGCCCCAGCATTTT. As protein: CASKLVDRGNQPQHF. V is TRBV6-1 and J is TRBJ1-5; 9 nucleotides line up with TRBD1. The germline V gene encodes CDR1 MNHNS and CDR2 SASEGT. V shed 7 bases, J shed 4 bases, and the junction held 8 bases outside the gene matches. CDR3 length equals 15 residues.

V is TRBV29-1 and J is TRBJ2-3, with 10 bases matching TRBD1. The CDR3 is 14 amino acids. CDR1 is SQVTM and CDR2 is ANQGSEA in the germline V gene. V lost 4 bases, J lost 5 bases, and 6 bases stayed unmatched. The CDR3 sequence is CSVGGDRGRDTQYF. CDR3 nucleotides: TGCAGCGTTGGAGGGGACAGGGGACGAGATACGCAGTATTTT.

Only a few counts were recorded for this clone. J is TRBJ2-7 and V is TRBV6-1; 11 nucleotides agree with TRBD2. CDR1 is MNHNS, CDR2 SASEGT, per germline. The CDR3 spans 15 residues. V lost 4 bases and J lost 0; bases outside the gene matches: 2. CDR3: CASSGGTSGSYEQYF. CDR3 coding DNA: TGTGCCAGCAGTGGTGGGACTAGCGGCTCCTACGAGCAGTACTTC.

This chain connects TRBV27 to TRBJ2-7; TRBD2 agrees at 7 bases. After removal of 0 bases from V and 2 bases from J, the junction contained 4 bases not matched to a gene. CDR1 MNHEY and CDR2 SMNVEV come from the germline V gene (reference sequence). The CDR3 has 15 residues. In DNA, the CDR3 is TGTGCCAGCAGTTTATCGGGAGGGGCGACCTACGAGCAGTACTTC. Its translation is CASSLSGGATYEQYF.

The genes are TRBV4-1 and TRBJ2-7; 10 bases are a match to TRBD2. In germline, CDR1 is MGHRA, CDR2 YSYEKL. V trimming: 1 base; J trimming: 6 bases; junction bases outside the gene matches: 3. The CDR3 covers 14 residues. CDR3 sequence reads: CASSQGLAGGEQYF. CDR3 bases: TGCGCCAGCAGCCAAGGGTTAGCGGGAGGCGAGCAGTACTTC.

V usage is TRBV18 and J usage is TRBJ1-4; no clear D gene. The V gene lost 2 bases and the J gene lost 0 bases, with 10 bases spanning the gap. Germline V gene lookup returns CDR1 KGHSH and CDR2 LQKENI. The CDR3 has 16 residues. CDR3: CASSPAGGPTNEKLFF. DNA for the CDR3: TGTGCCAGCTCACCAGCCGGCGGGCCAACTAATGAAAAACTGTTTTTT.

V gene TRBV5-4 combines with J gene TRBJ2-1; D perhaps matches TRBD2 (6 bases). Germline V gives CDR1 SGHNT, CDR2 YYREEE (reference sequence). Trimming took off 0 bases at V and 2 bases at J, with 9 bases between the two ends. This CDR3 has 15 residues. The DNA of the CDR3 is TGTGCCAGCAGCTTGGCTAGCGAACCCTACAATGAGCAGTTCTTC. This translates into CASSLASEPYNEQFF.

This chain's CDR3 is CASVGGSNEKLFF. CDR3 in DNA: TGTGCCAGTGTCGGGGGGTCTAATGAAAAACTGTTTTTT. V usage is TRBV19 and J usage is TRBJ1-4; weak D call: TRBD1 (5 bases). V lost 8 bases and J 3 bases, leaving 10 bases between the germline ends. Germline V gene sequence: CDR1 LNHDA, CDR2 SQIVND (reference sequence). The CDR3 sequence is 13 residues long.

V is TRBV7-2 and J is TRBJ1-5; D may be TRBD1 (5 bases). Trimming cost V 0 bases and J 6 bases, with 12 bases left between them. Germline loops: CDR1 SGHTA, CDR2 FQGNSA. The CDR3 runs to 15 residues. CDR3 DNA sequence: TGTGCCAGCAGCTTAGCCGGCAGGGATTCTCAGCCCCAGCATTTT. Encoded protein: CASSLAGRDSQPQHF.

The DNA for the CDR3 is TGCAGTGCCCTCGGGGGTGGGGAGCAGTACTTC. It codes for CSALGGGEQYF. The chain uses TRBV20-1 and TRBJ2-7, with TRBD2 as a possible D gene (6 bases). The CDR3 has 11 amino acids. With 6 bases removed from V and 7 bases from J, the gap between germline ends came to 13 bases. Per germline, CDR1 DFQATT and CDR2 SNEGSKA (reference sequence).

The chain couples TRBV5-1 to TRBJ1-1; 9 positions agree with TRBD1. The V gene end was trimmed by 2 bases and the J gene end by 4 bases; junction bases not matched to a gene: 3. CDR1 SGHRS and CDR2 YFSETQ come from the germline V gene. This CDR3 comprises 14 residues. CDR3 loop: CASSLPDRGTEAFF. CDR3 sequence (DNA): TGCGCCAGCAGCTTACCGGACAGGGGCACTGAAGCTTTCTTT.

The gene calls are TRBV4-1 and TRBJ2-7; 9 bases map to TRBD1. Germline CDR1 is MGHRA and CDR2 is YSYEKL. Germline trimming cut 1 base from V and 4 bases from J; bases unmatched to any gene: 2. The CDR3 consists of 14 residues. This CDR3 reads CASSQGQGEYEQYF. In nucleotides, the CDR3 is TGCGCCAGCAGCCAAGGACAGGGGGAATACGAGCAGTACTTC.

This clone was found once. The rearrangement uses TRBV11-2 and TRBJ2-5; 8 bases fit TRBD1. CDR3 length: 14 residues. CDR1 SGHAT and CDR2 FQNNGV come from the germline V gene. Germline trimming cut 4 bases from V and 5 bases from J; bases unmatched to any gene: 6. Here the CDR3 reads CASSSDRAEETQYF. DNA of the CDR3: TGTGCCAGCAGCTCGGACAGGGCGGAGGAGACCCAGTACTTC.

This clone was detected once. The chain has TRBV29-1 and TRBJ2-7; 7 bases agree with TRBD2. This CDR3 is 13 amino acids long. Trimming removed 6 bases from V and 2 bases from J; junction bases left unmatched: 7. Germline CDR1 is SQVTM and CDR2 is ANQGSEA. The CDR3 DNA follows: TGCAGCGTCCTCAGGACTAGTCCCTACGAGCAGTACTTC. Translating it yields CSVLRTSPYEQYF.

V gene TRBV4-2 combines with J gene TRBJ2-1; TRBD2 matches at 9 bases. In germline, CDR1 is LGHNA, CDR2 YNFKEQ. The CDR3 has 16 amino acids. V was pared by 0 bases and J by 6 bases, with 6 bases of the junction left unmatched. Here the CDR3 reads CASSQEPGLAVNEQFF. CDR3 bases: TGTGCCAGCAGCCAAGAACCGGGACTAGCTGTCAATGAGCAGTTCTTC.

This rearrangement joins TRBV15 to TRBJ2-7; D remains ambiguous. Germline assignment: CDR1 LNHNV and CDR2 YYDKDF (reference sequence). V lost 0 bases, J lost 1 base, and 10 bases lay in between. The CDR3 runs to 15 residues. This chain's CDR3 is CATSRDHVASYEQYF. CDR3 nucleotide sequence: TGTGCCACCAGCAGAGATCACGTAGCTTCCTACGAGCAGTACTTC. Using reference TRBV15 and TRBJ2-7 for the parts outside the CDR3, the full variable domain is DAMVIQNPRYQVTQFGKPVTLSCSQTLNHNVMYWYQQKSSQAPKLLFHYYDKDFNNEADTPDNFQSRRPNTSFCFLDIRSPGLGDTAMYLCATSRDHVASYEQYFGPGTRLTVT.

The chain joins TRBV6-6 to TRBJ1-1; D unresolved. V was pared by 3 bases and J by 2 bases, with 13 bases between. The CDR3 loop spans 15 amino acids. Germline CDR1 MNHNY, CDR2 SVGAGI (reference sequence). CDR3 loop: CASSYPQVENTEAFF. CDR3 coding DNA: TGTGCCAGCAGTTATCCGCAGGTGGAAAACACTGAAGCTTTCTTT.

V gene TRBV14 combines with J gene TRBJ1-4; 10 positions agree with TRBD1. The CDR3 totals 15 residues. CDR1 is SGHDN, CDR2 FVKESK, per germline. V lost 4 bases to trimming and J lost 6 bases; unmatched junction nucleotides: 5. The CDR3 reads CASSRWDRGDEKLFF. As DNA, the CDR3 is TGTGCCAGCAGCCGATGGGACAGGGGAGATGAAAAACTGTTTTTT.

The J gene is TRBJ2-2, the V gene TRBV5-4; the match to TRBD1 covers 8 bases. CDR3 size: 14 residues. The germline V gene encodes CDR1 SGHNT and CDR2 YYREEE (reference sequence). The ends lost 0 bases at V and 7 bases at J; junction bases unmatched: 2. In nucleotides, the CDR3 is TGTGCCAGCAGCTTGGAACAGGGGGTCGGGGAGCTGTTTTTT. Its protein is CASSLEQGVGELFF.

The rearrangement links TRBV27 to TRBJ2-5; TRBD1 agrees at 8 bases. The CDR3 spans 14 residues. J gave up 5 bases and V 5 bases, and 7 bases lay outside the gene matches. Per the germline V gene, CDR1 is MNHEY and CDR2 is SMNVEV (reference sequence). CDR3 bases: TGTGCCAGCAGTATAGGGACAGGCGGGGAGACCCAGTACTTC. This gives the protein CASSIGTGGETQYF.

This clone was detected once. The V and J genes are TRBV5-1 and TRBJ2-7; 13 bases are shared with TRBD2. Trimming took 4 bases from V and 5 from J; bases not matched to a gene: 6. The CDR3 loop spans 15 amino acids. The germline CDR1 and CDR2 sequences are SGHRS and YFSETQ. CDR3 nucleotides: TGCGCCAGCAGCCTTCTTGGACTAGCGGGAGACGAGCAGTACTTC. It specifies CASSLLGLAGDEQYF.

The CDR3 is CASSPRPGTGPYNEQFF. CDR3 DNA sequence: TGTGCCAGCTCACCCCGACCTGGGACAGGTCCCTACAATGAGCAGTTCTTC. J is TRBJ2-1 and V is TRBV18; 8 bases fit TRBD1. The V segment lost 3 bases and the J segment 2 bases; nucleotides outside the gene matches: 9. Germline V gene lookup returns CDR1 KGHSH and CDR2 LQKENI. CDR3 length: 17 amino acids.

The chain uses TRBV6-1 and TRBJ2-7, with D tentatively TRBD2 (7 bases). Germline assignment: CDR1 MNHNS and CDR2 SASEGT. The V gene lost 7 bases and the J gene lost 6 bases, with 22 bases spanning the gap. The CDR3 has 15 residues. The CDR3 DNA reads TGTGCCAGCATCCCGATCGCGGGGGCATTGACCGAGCAGTACTTC. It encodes CASIPIAGALTEQYF.

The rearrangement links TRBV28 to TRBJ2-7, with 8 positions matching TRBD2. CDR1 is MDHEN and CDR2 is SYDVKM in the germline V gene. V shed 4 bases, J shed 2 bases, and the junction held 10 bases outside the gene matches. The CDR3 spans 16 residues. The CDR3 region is CASSSPGERGTYEQYF. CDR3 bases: TGTGCCAGCAGTTCCCCCGGGGAGCGGGGGACCTACGAGCAGTACTTC.

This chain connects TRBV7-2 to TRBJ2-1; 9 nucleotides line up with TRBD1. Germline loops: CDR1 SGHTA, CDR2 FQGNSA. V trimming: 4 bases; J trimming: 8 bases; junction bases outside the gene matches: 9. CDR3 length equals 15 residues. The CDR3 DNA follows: TGTGCCAGCAGCTATTCGGGACAGGGTGCACATGAGCAGTTCTTC. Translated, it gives CASSYSGQGAHEQFF.

As DNA, the CDR3 is TGTGCCATCAATAAGGACAGGTCGAAGACCTACGAGCAGTACTTC. As protein: CAINKDRSKTYEQYF. The chain carries TRBV10-3 and TRBJ2-7, with 7 bases lining up with TRBD1. The V segment lost 7 bases and the J segment 2 bases; nucleotides outside the gene matches: 11. The CDR3 extends over 15 amino acids. Germline V gene data show CDR1 as ENHRY and CDR2 as SYGVKD.